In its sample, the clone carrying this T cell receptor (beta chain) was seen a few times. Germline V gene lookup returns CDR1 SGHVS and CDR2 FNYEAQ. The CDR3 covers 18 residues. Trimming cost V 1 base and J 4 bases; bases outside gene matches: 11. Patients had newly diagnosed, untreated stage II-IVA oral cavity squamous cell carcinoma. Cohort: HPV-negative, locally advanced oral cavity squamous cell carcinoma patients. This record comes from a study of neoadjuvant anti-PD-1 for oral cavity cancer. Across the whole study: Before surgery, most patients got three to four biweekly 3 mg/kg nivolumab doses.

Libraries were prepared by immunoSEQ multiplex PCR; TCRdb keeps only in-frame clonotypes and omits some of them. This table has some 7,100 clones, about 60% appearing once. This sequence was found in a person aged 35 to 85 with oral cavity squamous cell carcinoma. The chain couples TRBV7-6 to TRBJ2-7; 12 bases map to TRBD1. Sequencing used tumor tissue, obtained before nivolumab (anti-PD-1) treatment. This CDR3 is CASSLGGQGALVPYEQYF. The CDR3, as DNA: TGTGCCAGCAGCTTAGGGGGACAGGGGGCCCTTGTCCCTTACGAGCAGTACTTC.